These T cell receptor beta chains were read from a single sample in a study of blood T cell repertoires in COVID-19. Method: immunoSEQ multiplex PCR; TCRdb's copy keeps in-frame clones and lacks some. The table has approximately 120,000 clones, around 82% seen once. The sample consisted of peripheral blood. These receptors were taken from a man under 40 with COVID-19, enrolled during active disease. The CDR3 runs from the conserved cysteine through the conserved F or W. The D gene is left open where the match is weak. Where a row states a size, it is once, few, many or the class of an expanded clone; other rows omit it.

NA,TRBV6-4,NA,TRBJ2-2,TGTGCCAGCAGTGTCATGGGCCCGAACACCGGGGAGCTGTTTTTT,CASSVMGPNTGELFF
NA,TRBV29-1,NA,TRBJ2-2,TGCAGACAAAGAGGGGGGGCTGCCGGGGAGCTGTTTTTT,CRQRGGAAGELFF
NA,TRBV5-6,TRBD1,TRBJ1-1,TGTGCCAGCAGTCCGGACAGGTCCACTGAAGCTTTCTTT,CASSPDRSTEAFF
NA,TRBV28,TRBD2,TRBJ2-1,TGTGCCAGCAGTCACGGGACTAGCACCTACAATGAGCAGTTCTTC,CASSHGTSTYNEQFF
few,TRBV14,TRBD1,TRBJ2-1,TGTGCCAGCTACACGGGACAGGGTATGAACAATGAGCAGTTCTTC,CASYTGQGMNNEQFF
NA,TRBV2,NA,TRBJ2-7,TGTGCCAGCAAGGAGGCGACCTACGAGCAGTACTTC,CASKEATYEQYF
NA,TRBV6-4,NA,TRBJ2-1,TGTGCCAGCAGTGACTCTTCTCTGGGGGCCGATGAGCAGTTCTTC,CASSDSSLGADEQFF
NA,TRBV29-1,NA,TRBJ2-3,TGCAGCGTTGCTGGAGGGGAGGACCGCACAGATACGCAGTATTTT,CSVAGGEDRTDTQYF
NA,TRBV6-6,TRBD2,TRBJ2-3,TGTGCCAGCACCCTTCTAGCGGGGAGCACAGATACGCAGTATTTT,CASTLLAGSTDTQYF
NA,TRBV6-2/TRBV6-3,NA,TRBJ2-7,TGTGCCAGCAGTAGGGGGTACGAGCAGTACTTC,CASSRGYEQYF
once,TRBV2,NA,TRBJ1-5,TGTGCCAGCGGGGTCCTAAGGGGGCCCCAGCATTTT,CASGVLRGPQHF
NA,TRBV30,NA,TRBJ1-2,TGTGCCTGGAGTGGGGGCAGGGATGGCTACACCTTC,CAWSGGRDGYTF